Each of the 13 T cell receptor beta chains below was sequenced from the same sample in a study of OX40 agonist ivuxolimab in advanced cancers. The method was immunoSEQ multiplex PCR; TCRdb's version includes in-frame clones alone and lacks a portion of them. The data show about 28,000 clones, 82% seen once. Sequencing was performed on CD4+ or CD8+ T cells sorted from blood, taken in a trial of the OX40 agonist ivuxolimab. These TCRs come from an adult with an advanced solid tumor such as melanoma, head and neck, liver or kidney cancer.

This clone has a single count. V gene TRBV2 combines with J gene TRBJ1-1; no clear D. Germline assignment: CDR1 SNHLY and CDR2 FYNNEI. The V and J ends lost 4 bases and 0 bases respectively, with 12 bases between them. This CDR3 contains 15 residues. The CDR3 region has the DNA TGTGCCAGCAGTGTAAATGGTCGGATGAACACTGAAGCTTTCTTT. Its protein product is CASSVNGRMNTEAFF.

The rearrangement links TRBV2 to TRBJ2-7; the D call may be TRBD1 or TRBD2 (5 bases each). This CDR3 contains 16 residues. In germline, CDR1 is SNHLY, CDR2 FYNNEI. Trimming stripped 0 bases from V and 4 bases from J, with 16 bases between. The CDR3 DNA reads TGTGCCAGCAGTGAAGCGCACCTCACAGGACTTTACGAGCAGTACTTC. Protein product: CASSEAHLTGLYEQYF.

V and J are TRBV5-4 and TRBJ2-7; D ambiguous. This CDR3 is built from 13 residues. V was clipped by 2 bases and J by 1 base, with 7 bases between them. CDR1 and CDR2 (germline): SGHNT, YYREEE (reference sequence). CDR3 region: CASSFRGSYEQYF. CDR3 coding DNA: TGTGCCAGCAGCTTCAGAGGTTCCTACGAGCAGTACTTC.

This chain connects TRBV5-6 to TRBJ2-5; D is unclear. The germline V gene has CDR1 SGHDT and CDR2 YYEEEE. Trimming took 4 bases from V and 4 from J, leaving 11 bases between them. The length of the CDR3 is 13 residues. DNA for the CDR3: TGTGCCAGCAGCCGCCCGCTCTCAGAGACCCAGTACTTC. Translated: CASSRPLSETQYF.

The chain uses TRBV27 and TRBJ2-7, with 12 bases fitting TRBD2. The V gene end was trimmed by 5 bases and the J gene end by 5 bases; junction bases not matched to a gene: 7. In germline, CDR1 is MNHEY, CDR2 SMNVEV (reference sequence). The CDR3 totals 15 residues. The CDR3 here is CASSPPLAGGDEQYF. The CDR3 DNA sequence: TGTGCCAGCAGTCCGCCCCTAGCGGGAGGGGACGAGCAGTACTTC.

The CDR3 here is CSVEASLGSYEQYF. The CDR3 region has the DNA TGCAGCGTTGAAGCCAGCTTAGGTTCCTACGAGCAGTACTTC. J is TRBJ2-7 and V is TRBV29-1, with D unclear. The ends were cut back, 1 base at V and 1 base at J, with 11 bases in the middle. Per germline, CDR1 SQVTM and CDR2 ANQGSEA. There are 14 residues in the CDR3.

This clone is medium-sized in the sample. This chain connects TRBV28 to TRBJ2-7; D is unclear. The CDR3 length is 14 residues. The V and J ends lost 4 bases and 0 bases respectively, with 10 bases between them. From germline, CDR1 is MDHEN and CDR2 SYDVKM. Here the CDR3 DNA reads TGTGCCAGCAGTTATGCCCTCGTCTCCTACGAGCAGTACTTC. Amino acids: CASSYALVSYEQYF.

The chain has TRBV7-3 and TRBJ2-1, with 10 positions matching TRBD1. V gave up 4 bases and J gave up 9 bases; unmatched junction bases: 9. CDR3 length equals 15 residues. CDR1 and CDR2 (germline): SGHTA, FQGTGA. The chain's CDR3 is CASSSMGQGRGEQFF. The CDR3 region has the DNA TGTGCCAGCAGCTCGATGGGACAGGGGCGTGGTGAGCAGTTCTTC.

V is TRBV6-5 and J is TRBJ2-5; D gene ambiguous. With 4 bases removed from V and 4 bases from J, the gap between germline ends came to 10 bases. Germline loops: CDR1 MNHEY, CDR2 SVGAGI. CDR3 length: 13 amino acids. The DNA of the CDR3 is TGTGCCAGCAGTTCGGCCGCTCTAGAGACCCAGTACTTC. Amino acids: CASSSAALETQYF.

This clone appeared a single time. The gene calls are TRBV7-2 and TRBJ2-3; TRBD2 aligns across 10 bases. Per germline, CDR1 SGHTA and CDR2 FQGNSA. This CDR3 contains 15 residues. V lost 7 bases, J lost 2 bases, and 6 bases stayed unmatched. The CDR3 loop is CASNLSGGPTDTQYF. In nucleotides, the CDR3 is TGTGCCAGCAACCTTAGCGGGGGGCCCACAGATACGCAGTATTTT.

This clone has just one count. The chain is built from TRBV28 and TRBJ1-2; D gene unclear. Germline-derived CDR1 and CDR2 are MDHEN and SYDVKM. Trimming shortened V by 3 bases and J by 8 bases, and 16 bases separated the two germline ends. This CDR3 is 14 amino acids long. The CDR3 sequence: CASSFLTYAAGYTF. The CDR3 nucleotides read TGTGCCAGCAGTTTTTTAACGTATGCCGCCGGCTACACCTTC.

The rearrangement joins TRBV30 to TRBJ2-7; 7 bases fit TRBD2. Trimming cost V 2 bases and J 1 base; bases outside gene matches: 5. This CDR3 has 14 amino acids. Germline values: CDR1 GTSNPN, CDR2 SVGIG (reference sequence). CDR3 region: CAWSTQRESYEQYF. In DNA form, the CDR3 reads TGTGCCTGGAGTACCCAGCGGGAATCCTACGAGCAGTACTTC. Using reference TRBV30 and TRBJ2-7 for the parts outside the CDR3, the full variable domain is SQTIHQWPATLVQPVGSPLSLECTVEGTSNPNLYWYRQAAGRGLQLLFYSVGIGQISSEVPQNLSASRPQDRQFILSSKKLLLSDSGFYLCAWSTQRESYEQYFGPGTRLTVT.

The chain is built from TRBV5-1 and TRBJ2-1; tentatively, D is TRBD1 (7 bases). Deletions cut 3 bases from V and 8 bases from J, with 9 bases between. The CDR3 extends over 12 amino acids. Germline CDR1 SGHRS, CDR2 YFSETQ. Here the CDR3 DNA reads TGCGCCAGCAGCTCCAGGGGGGATGAGCAGTTCTTC. It is translated as CASSSRGDEQFF.